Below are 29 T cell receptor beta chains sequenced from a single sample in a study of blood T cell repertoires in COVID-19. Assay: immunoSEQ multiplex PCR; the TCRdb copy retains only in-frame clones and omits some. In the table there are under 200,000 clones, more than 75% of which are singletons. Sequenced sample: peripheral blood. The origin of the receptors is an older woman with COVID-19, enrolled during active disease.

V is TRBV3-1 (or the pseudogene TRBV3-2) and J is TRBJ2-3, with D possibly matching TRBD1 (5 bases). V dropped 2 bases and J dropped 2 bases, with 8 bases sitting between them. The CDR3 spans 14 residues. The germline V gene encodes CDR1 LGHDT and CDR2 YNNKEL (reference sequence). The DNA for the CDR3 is TGTGCCAGCAGCCAAAGTGGGGCCACAGATACGCAGTATTTT. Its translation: CASSQSGATDTQYF.

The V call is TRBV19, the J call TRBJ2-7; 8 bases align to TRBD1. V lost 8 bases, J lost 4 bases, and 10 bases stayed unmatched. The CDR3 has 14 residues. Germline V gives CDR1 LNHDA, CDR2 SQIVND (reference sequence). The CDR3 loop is CASSIRTGRYEQYV. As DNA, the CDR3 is TGTGCCAGTTCTATAAGGACAGGGCGGTACGAGCAGTACGTC.

The CDR3 protein is CASSRNGGVNNEQFF. CDR3 DNA: TGTGCCAGCAGCCGAAACGGGGGTGTAAACAATGAGCAGTTCTTC. The chain carries TRBV6-4 and TRBJ2-1, with D possibly TRBD2 on 6 matching bases. V lost 6 bases to trimming and J lost 5 bases, with 17 bases between them. CDR3 length: 15 residues. Germline CDR1 is MRHNA and CDR2 is SNTAGT.

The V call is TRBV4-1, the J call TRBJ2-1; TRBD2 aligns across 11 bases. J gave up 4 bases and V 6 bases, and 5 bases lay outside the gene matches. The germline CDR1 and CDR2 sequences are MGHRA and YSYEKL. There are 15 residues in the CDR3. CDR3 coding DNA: TGCGCCAGCAGTCCCCGACTAGCGGGGTACAATGAGCAGTTCTTC. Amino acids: CASSPRLAGYNEQFF.

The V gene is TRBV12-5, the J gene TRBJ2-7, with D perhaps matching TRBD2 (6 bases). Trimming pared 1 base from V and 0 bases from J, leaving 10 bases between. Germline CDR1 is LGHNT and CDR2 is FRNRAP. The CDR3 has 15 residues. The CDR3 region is CASGLAGLSSYEQYV. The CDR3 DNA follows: TGTGCTAGTGGTTTGGCGGGACTGTCCTCCTACGAGCAGTACGTC.

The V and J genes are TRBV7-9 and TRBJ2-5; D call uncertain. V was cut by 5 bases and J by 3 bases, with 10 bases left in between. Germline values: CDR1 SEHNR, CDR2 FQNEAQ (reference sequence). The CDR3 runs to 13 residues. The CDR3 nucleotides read TGTGCCAGCAGCGCAGAAGTTGAAGAGACCCAGTACTTC. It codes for CASSAEVEETQYF.

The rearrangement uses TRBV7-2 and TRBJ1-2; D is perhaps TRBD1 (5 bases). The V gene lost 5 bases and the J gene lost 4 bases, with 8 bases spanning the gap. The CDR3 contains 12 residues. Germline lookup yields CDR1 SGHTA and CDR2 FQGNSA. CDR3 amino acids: CASSADSYGYTF. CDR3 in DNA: TGTGCCAGCAGCGCCGACAGCTATGGCTACACCTTC.

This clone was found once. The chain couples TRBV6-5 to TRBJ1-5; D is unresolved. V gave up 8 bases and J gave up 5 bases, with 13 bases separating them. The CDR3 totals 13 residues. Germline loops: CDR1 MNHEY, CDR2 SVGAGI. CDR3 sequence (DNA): TGTGCCAGCGGGCCTGGTGGGTATCAGCCCCAGCATTTT. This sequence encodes CASGPGGYQPQHF.

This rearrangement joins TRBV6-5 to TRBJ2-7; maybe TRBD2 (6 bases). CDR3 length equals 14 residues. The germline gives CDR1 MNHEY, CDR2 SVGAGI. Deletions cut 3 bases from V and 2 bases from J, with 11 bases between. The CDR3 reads CASSYGGNTYEQYF. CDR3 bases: TGTGCCAGCAGTTATGGCGGGAACACCTACGAGCAGTACTTC.

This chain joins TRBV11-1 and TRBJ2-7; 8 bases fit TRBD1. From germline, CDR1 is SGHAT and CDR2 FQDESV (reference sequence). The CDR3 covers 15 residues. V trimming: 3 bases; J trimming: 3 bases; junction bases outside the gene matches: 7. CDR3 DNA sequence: TGTGCCAGCAGCTTCCGACAGGGGTCCCACTACGAGCAGTACTTC. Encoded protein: CASSFRQGSHYEQYF. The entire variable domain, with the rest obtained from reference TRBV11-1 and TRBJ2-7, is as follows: EAEVAQSPRYKITEKSQAVAFWCDPISGHATLYWYRQILGQGPELLVQFQDESVVDDSQLPKDRFSAERLKGVDSTLKIQPAELGDSAMYLCASSFRQGSHYEQYFGPGTRLTVT.

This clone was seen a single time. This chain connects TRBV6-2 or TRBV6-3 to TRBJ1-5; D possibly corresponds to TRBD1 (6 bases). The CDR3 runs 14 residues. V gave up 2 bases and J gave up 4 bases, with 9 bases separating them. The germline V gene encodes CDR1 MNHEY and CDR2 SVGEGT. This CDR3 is CASSYARGNQPQHF. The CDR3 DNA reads TGTGCCAGCAGTTACGCGAGGGGGAATCAGCCCCAGCATTTT.

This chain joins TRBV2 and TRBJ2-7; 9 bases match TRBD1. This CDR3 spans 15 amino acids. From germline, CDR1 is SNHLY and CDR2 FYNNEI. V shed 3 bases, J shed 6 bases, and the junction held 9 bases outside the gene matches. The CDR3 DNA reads TGTGCCAGCAGTGATGATGGGACAGGGACTGGCGAGCAGTACTTC. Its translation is CASSDDGTGTGEQYF. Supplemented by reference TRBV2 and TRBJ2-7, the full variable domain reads EPEVTQTPSHQVTQMGQEVILRCVPISNHLYFYWYRQILGQKVEFLVSFYNNEISEKSEIFDDQFSVERPDGSNFTLKIRSTKLEDSAMYFCASSDDGTGTGEQYFGPGTRLTVT.

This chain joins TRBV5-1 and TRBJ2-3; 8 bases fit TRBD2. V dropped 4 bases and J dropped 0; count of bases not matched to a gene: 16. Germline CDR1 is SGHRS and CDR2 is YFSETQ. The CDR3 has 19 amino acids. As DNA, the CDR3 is TGCGCCAGCAGCCCCGCGGGGGTAGCGGGGACCCCTAGCACAGATACGCAGTATTTT. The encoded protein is CASSPAGVAGTPSTDTQYF.

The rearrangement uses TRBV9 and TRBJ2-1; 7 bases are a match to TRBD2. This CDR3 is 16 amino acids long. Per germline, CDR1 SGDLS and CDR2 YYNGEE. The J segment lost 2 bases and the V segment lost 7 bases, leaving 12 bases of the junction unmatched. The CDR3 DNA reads TGTGCCAGCGGCCCCTGGAAAGCGGGGACCTACAATGAGCAGTTCTTC. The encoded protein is CASGPWKAGTYNEQFF.

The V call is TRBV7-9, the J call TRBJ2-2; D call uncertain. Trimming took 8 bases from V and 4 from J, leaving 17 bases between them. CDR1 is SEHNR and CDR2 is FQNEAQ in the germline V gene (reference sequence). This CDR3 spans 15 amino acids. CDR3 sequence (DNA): TGTGCCAGCGTCGCGACCCCCACGGGCACCGGGGAGCTGTTTTTT. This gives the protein CASVATPTGTGELFF.

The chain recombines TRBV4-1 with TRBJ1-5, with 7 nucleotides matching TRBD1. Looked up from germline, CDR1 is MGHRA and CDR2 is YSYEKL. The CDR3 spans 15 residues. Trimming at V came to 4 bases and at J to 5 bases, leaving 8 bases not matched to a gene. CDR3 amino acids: CASSLYDRVDQPQHF. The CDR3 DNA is TGCGCCAGCAGCCTATATGACAGGGTAGATCAGCCCCAGCATTTT.

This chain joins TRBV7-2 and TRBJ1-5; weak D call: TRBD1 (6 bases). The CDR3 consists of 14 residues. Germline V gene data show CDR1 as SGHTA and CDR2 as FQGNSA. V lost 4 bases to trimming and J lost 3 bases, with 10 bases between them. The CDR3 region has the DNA TGTGCCAGCAGCTCGGACAGAAACAATCAGCCCCAGCATTTT. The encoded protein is CASSSDRNNQPQHF. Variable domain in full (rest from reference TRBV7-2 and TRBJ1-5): GAGVSQSPSNKVTEKGKDVELRCDPISGHTALYWYRQSLGQGLEFLIYFQGNSAPDKSGLPSDRFSAERTGGSVSTLTIQRTQQEDSAVYLCASSSDRNNQPQHFGDGTRLSIL.

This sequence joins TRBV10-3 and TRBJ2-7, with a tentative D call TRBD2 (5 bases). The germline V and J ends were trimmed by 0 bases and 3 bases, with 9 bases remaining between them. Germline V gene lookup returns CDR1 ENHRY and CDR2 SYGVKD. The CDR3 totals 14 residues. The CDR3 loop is CAISESRVHYEQYF. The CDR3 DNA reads TGTGCCATCAGTGAGTCGAGGGTTCACTACGAGCAGTACTTC.

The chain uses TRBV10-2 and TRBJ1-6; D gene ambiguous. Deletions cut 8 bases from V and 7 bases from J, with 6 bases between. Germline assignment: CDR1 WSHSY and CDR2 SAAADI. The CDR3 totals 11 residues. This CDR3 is CASGPNSPLHF. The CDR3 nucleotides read TGCGCCAGCGGCCCAAATTCACCCCTCCACTTT.

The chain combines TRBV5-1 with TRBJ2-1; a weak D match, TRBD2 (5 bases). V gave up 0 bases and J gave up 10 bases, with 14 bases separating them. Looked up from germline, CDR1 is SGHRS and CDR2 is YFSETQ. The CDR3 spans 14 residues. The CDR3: CASSLGVGAVEQFF. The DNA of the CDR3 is TGCGCCAGCAGCTTGGGGGTCGGAGCGGTAGAGCAGTTCTTC.

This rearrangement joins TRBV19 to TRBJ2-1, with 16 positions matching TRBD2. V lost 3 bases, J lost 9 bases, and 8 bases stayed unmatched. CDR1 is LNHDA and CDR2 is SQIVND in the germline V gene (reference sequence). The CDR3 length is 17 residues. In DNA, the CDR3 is TGTGCCAGTAGTATCCCGGGACTAGCGGGAGGGCCGGGTGAGCAGTTCTTC. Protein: CASSIPGLAGGPGEQFF.

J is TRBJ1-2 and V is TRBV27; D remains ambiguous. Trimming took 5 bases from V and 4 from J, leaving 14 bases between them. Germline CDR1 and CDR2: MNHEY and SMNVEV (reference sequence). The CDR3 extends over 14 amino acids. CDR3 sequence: CASSRDRDFYGYTF. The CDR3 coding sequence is TGTGCCAGCAGTAGAGATAGAGACTTCTATGGCTACACCTTC.

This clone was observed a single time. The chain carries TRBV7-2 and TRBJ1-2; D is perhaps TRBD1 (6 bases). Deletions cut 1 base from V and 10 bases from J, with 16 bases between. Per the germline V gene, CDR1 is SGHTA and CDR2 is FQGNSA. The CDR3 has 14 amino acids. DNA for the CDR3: TGTGCCAGCAGCTTAGATCAGGGGAAGGTCGCCTACACCTTC. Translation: CASSLDQGKVAYTF.

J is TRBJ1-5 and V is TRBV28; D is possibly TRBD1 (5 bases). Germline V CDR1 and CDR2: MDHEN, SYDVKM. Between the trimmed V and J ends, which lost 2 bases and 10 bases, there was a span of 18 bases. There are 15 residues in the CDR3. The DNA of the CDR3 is TGTGCCAGCAGTTTAAGGGGATTAGCGGATGGCCCCCAGCATTTT. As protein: CASSLRGLADGPQHF. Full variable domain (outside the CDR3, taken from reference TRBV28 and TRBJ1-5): DVKVTQSSRYLVKRTGEKVFLECVQDMDHENMFWYRQDPGLGLRLIYFSYDVKMKEKGDIPEGYSVSREKKERFSLILESASTNQTSMYLCASSLRGLADGPQHFGDGTRLSIL.

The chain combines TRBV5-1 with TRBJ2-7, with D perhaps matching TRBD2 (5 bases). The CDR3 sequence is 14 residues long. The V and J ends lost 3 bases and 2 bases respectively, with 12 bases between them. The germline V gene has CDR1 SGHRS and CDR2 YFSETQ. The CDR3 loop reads CASSSKTNTYEQYF. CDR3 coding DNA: TGCGCCAGCAGCTCCAAGACTAATACCTACGAGCAGTACTTC.

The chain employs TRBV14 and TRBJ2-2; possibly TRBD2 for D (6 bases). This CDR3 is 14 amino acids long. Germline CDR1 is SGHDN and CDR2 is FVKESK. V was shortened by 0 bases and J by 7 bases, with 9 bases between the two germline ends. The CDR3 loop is CASSQDRRGGELFF. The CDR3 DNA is TGTGCCAGCAGCCAAGACAGGAGGGGCGGGGAGCTGTTTTTT.

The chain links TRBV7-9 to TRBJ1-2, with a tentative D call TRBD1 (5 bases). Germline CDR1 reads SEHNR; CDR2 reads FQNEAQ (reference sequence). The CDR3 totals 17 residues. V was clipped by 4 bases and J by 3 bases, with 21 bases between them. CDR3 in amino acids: CASSWYRTRGGDYGYTF. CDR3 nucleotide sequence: TGTGCCAGCAGCTGGTATAGAACCCGGGGGGGGGACTATGGCTACACCTTC.

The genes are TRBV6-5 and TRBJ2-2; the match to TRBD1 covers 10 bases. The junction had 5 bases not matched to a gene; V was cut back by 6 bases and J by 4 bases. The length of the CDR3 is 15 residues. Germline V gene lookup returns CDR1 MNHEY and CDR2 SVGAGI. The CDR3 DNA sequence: TGTGCCAGCAGGACAGGGGGCGCCGGCACCGGGGAGCTGTTTTTT. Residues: CASRTGGAGTGELFF.

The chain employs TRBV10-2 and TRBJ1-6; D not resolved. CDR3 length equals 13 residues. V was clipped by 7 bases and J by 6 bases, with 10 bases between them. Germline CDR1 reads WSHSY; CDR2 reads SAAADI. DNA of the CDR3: TGCGCCAGCACCGACAAGCTTAATTCACCCCTCCACTTT. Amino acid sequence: CASTDKLNSPLHF.